This TCR beta chain originates from a study of CD4 T cells in relation to SARS-CoV-2 and coronaviruses. Sequencing used immunoSEQ multiplex PCR; TCRdb keeps in-frame clones, though not all of them. This sample yields tens of thousands of clones, of which 60% to 85% are seen a single time; approximately 12% belongs to the top ten. Before the COVID-19 pandemic, during about 2010-2018, CD4+ T cells were taken from unexposed donors. After more than eight days of culture, CD4+ T cells were isolated. Worth noting for this clone: Its target is not known.

Sequenced sample: CD4+ T cells from PBMCs, cultured in vitro. This receptor was taken from a human donor in good health.

The CDR3 DNA sequence: TGTGCCAGCTCACCAAGGGAGGGGATCAACGAGCAGTACTTC. Translating gives CASSPREGINEQYF. This chain links TRBV18 with TRBJ2-7; 7 bases are a match to TRBD2. Germline assignment: CDR1 KGHSH and CDR2 LQKENI. The CDR3 runs 14 residues. V dropped 2 bases and J dropped 5; count of bases not matched to a gene: 6.